This TCR beta chain was sequenced during a study of blood T cell repertoires in COVID-19. Study in general: T cells, B-cell-depleted T cells, or PBMCs supplied cDNA or gDNA.

Germline V gene data show CDR1 as SNHLY and CDR2 as FYNNEI. V was trimmed by 6 bases and J by 5 bases, leaving 16 bases between them. The CDR3 loop spans 14 amino acids. The authors' processing: Reference gene primer amplification in the assay estimated nucleated cell counts. Profiling relied on immunoSEQ multiplex PCR, and the TCRdb table lists in-frame clones only, not all of them. Clonal size and the V and J genes are those of that table, whereas D and trimming came from the DNA. The sample has hundreds of thousands of clones, approximately 86% seen once; the top ten hold under 6.5%. This rearrangement joins TRBV2 to TRBJ1-2; perhaps TRBD1 as D (5 bases). The TCR was taken from a woman aged 30 to 39 with acute COVID-19. Material for sequencing was PBMCs or T cells enriched from blood (not recorded which). CDR3: CASSGSYGQYGYTF. In nucleotides, the CDR3 is TGTGCCAGCAGCGGATCCTATGGACAATATGGCTACACCTTC.